This TCR beta chain came from a study of beta chain features in type 1 diabetes. CDR3 length: 13 residues. Germline loops: CDR1 MDHEN, CDR2 SYDVKM. Trimming removed 5 bases at V and 6 bases at J, with 13 bases between. This clone appeared a few times. The entirety of the isolated RNA underwent reverse transcription, so expressed TCRB transcripts were sequenced. Profiling relied on immunoSEQ multiplex PCR, and the TCRdb table lists in-frame clones only, not all of them. The data show 130,000 to 150,000 clones, with less than 9% seen just once and about 1.4% held by the top ten. The sequencing sample was made of central memory CD4+ T cells from blood. This TCR was sampled from a woman younger than 45 in good health. The chain joins TRBV28 to TRBJ1-1, with D hard to call. The CDR3 loop reads CASSNPGNPEAFF. CDR3 nucleotides: TGTGCCAGCAGTAATCCCGGGAATCCTGAAGCTTTCTTT.